A selection of T cell receptor beta chains follows, all from one sample in a study of blood T cells in healthy people across ages. Using its own MiXCR run on the 5' RACE reads, TCRdb lists one record per CDR3 protein. Of about a million distinct CDR3 sequences listed, 35% to 40% are singletons. The specimen was blood. The receptor source for this set is a man aged 18 to 29 in good health. Each CDR3 is given with its conserved first and last residue. Fields, in order: J gene, clone size, V gene, D gene, CDR3 DNA, CDR3 protein. A D gene is named only where the DNA matches it firmly. The listing skips clone size in some rows; elsewhere it reads once, few, many or a size class.

TRBJ2-3 few TRBV6-6 TRBD2 TGTGCCAGCAGTTCATCTGGGACTAGCGGGGAGACAGATACGCAGTATTTT CASSSSGTSGETDTQYF
TRBJ1-6 few TRBV28 . TGTGCCAGCAGTTTACGGACAGTAAATTCACCCCTCCACTTT CASSLRTVNSPLHF
TRBJ1-1 few TRBV2 . TGTGCCAGCAGTGCCCAGGGCGTTGGAACTGAAGCTTTCTTT CASSAQGVGTEAFF
TRBJ2-5 . TRBV20-1 . TGCAGCAGCGGTTACCAAGAGACCCAGTACTTC CSSGYQETQYF
TRBJ1-2 . TRBV10-3 TRBD1 TGTGCCATCAGTGAGAGGACAGGGTGTGGCTACACCTTC CAISERTGCGYTF
TRBJ2-7 . TRBV19 TRBD1 TGTGCCAGTAGTATAGGTACAGGGGGGTCGGGATACGAGCAGTACTTC CASSIGTGGSGYEQYF
TRBJ2-7 . TRBV6-6 . TGTGCCAGCAGTTACTCGTCCCTCTACGAGCAGTACTTC CASSYSSLYEQYF
TRBJ1-2 . TRBV5-4 . TGTGCCAGCAGCTTGCCCGGGAGTGGGTATGGCTACACCTTC CASSLPGSGYGYTF
TRBJ2-7 few TRBV6-1 TRBD1 TGTGCCAGCAGTGCGGACAGGGGGCGCGCTTACTTCTCCTACGAGCAGTACTTC CASSADRGRAYFSYEQYF
TRBJ2-5 . TRBV20-1 . TGCAGTGCCGAGAAAGGCGAGACCCAGTACTTC CSAEKGETQYF
TRBJ1-5 few TRBV20-1 . TGCAGTGCTAGAGTCATCCGGGCTGATCAGCCCCAGCATTTT CSARVIRADQPQHF
TRBJ1-2 few TRBV7-9 . TGTGCCAGCAGCTTATCAGAGGGATTTATAGGCTACACCTTC CASSLSEGFIGYTF
TRBJ2-7 . TRBV20-1 . TGCAGTGCTAGAGCTGGGGAGGCCCAGTACTTC CSARAGEAQYF
TRBJ1-1 . TRBV29-1 . TGCAGCGTTGAAGATCACCAAAACACTGAAGCTTTCTTT CSVEDHQNTEAFF
TRBJ2-7 . TRBV20-1 TRBD1 TGCAGTGCTACGGATGGCGACAGGGCAGGCGAGCAGTACTTC CSATDGDRAGEQYF
TRBJ1-5 few TRBV28 . TGTGCCAGCAGTTTTATTGCAGGCCGAAACAATCAGCCCCAGCATTTT CASSFIAGRNNQPQHF
TRBJ2-7 many TRBV6-2/TRBV6-3 . TGTGCCAGCAGTTCAAGGTACGAGCAGTACTTC CASSSRYEQYF
TRBJ1-2 . TRBV9 TRBD1 TGTGCCAGCAGCGTATCCGGGACAGTAAACTATGGCTACACCTTC CASSVSGTVNYGYTF
TRBJ1-5 . TRBV4-3 . TGCGCCAGCAGCCAAGATACGCAGCCGAATCAGCCCCAGCATTTT CASSQDTQPNQPQHF
TRBJ2-1 . TRBV12-3/TRBV12-4 TRBD2 TGTGCCAGCAGTTTACTAGGGACTAGCTACAATGAGCAGTTCTTC CASSLLGTSYNEQFF
TRBJ2-2 . TRBV12-3/TRBV12-4 . TGTGCCAGCAGTTTAGAGGCCAGGACCACCGGGGAGCTGTTTTTT CASSLEARTTGELFF
TRBJ2-1 many TRBV12-3/TRBV12-4 TRBD1 TGTGCCAGCAGGCTGACAGGGAGCTCCTACAATGAGCAGTTCTTC CASRLTGSSYNEQFF
TRBJ1-2 few TRBV6-5 TRBD1 TGTGCCAGCAGTTACCGACAGGGGACTAACTATGGCTACACCTTC CASSYRQGTNYGYTF
TRBJ2-2 . TRBV9 TRBD2 TGTGCCAGCAGCGTCTCCGGGACTAGGAACACCGGGGAGCTGTTTTTT CASSVSGTRNTGELFF
TRBJ1-4 . TRBV6-1 . TGTGCCAGCAGAGTTATGTCGGTGAAGGCTAATGAAAAACTGTTTTTT CASRVMSVKANEKLFF
TRBJ1-2 . TRBV28 . TGTGCCAGCAGTTTGATAGTCGGACCATCTAACTATGGCTACACCTTC CASSLIVGPSNYGYTF
TRBJ1-5 . TRBV25-1 . TGTGCCAGCAGTGAATCCGGACGGGCAGCCTTCAATCAGCCCCAGCATTTT CASSESGRAAFNQPQHF
TRBJ1-1 . TRBV20-1 TRBD1 TGCAGTGCTAGTGGCGACAGGGTTCTGATGGGGGTAGCTTTCTTT CSASGDRVLMGVAFF
TRBJ2-5 few TRBV4-1 . TGCGCCAGCAGCCAAGTGGTGGCACAGGAGACCCAGTACTTC CASSQVVAQETQYF
TRBJ2-1 few TRBV7-2 . TGTGCCAGCAGCTTAGGACACGGTACGTACAATGAGCAGTTCTTC CASSLGHGTYNEQFF
TRBJ1-5 . TRBV6-5 TRBD1 TGTGCCAGCAGACAGGGGGGTGGGCAGCCCCAGCATTTT CASRQGGGQPQHF
TRBJ1-4 few TRBV2 . TGTGCCAGCAGTATAAATGAAAAACTGTTTTTT CASSINEKLFF
TRBJ2-7 few TRBV4-1 . TGCGCCAGCAGCCAAATTTTGCAAGGACCGAACTACGAGCAGTACTTC CASSQILQGPNYEQYF
TRBJ2-3 many TRBV20-1 . TGCAGTGCTAGAGCAGGGGGGTCAGATACGCAGTATTTT CSARAGGSDTQYF
TRBJ1-5 many TRBV7-2 . TGTGCCAGCAGCGTAGAGGTGGTGGGACTGCATAGCAATCAGCCCCAGCATTTT CASSVEVVGLHSNQPQHF
TRBJ2-3 . TRBV7-3 . TGTGCCAGCAGCTTAATGCCAGGCCGTTATACGCAGTATTTT CASSLMPGRYTQYF
TRBJ1-1 . TRBV25-1 TRBD1 TGTGCCAGCAGTGAATGGACAGGGGGCGCGGAAGCTTTCTTT CASSEWTGGAEAFF
TRBJ2-5 . TRBV11-1 . TGTGCCAGCAGCTTAAGTAAAGGGGCCCATGAGCAGTACTTC CASSLSKGAHEQYF
TRBJ2-2 . TRBV3-1 . TGTGCCAGCAGCCAAGATCATTCAGGGGACACCGGGGAGCTGTTTTTT CASSQDHSGDTGELFF
TRBJ1-5 . TRBV7-8 . TGTGCCAGCAGCTTAGGGGCCCGGCAGCCCCAGCATTTT CASSLGARQPQHF
TRBJ1-1 . TRBV2 . TGTGCCAGCAGCGCCACAGGGATCATCACTGAAGCTTTCTTT CASSATGIITEAFF
TRBJ1-6 . TRBV27 . TGTGCCAGCATGCCGAGAACCGGGGGAGGATCCTATAATTCACCCCTCCACTTT CASMPRTGGGSYNSPLHF
TRBJ2-3 . TRBV20-1 . TGCAGTGCTAGAGGATGGCGGGGTAGCACAGGTACGCAGTATTTT CSARGWRGSTGTQYF
TRBJ1-2 few TRBV18 . TGTGCCAGCTCACAGATACAGGGCAACCCTTACTATGGCTACACCTTC CASSQIQGNPYYGYTF
TRBJ2-1 . TRBV6-5 TRBD2 TGTGCCAGCAGTCGGACTAGCGGGGCTTTGGATGAGCAGTTCTTC CASSRTSGALDEQFF
TRBJ2-5 many TRBV7-9 . TGTGCCAGCAGCTACGGGTTCCAAGAGACCCAGTACTTC CASSYGFQETQYF
TRBJ1-6 . TRBV14 . TGTGCCAGCAGCCCCGCCAGAAATAATTCACCCCTCCACTTT CASSPARNNSPLHF
TRBJ1-5 few TRBV29-1 TRBD1 TGCAGCGTGCAAACAGGGGCAAATCAGCCCCAGCATTTT CSVQTGANQPQHF
TRBJ2-3 . TRBV24-1 . TGTGCCACCAGTGCCCTTTCGGTCAGACAGCTCTCCGTCACAGATACGCAGTATTTT CATSALSVRQLSVTDTQYF
TRBJ2-7 . TRBV20-1 . TGCAGTGCAACCCGCCCGACAGATTACGAGCAGTACTTC CSATRPTDYEQYF
TRBJ2-1 few TRBV20-1 TRBD2 TGCAGTGCCAAAGAAGCGGGGCGATACAATGAGCAGTTCTTC CSAKEAGRYNEQFF
TRBJ2-2 . TRBV10-3 . TGTGCCATCAGTGAAGGACCCCGGGACACCGGGGAGCTGTTTTTT CAISEGPRDTGELFF
TRBJ2-3 few TRBV9 . TGTGCCAGCAGCGGTACCGGGACTCCTAGCACAGATACGCAGTATTTT CASSGTGTPSTDTQYF
TRBJ1-6 few TRBV28 . TGTGCCAGCAGTTTATTTCCTGATTCACCCCTCCACTTT CASSLFPDSPLHF
TRBJ1-4 . TRBV12-3/TRBV12-4 . TGTGCCAGCAGTTTCCAGACAACAACTAATGAAAAACTGTTTTTT CASSFQTTTNEKLFF
TRBJ2-1 . TRBV7-9 . TGTGCCAGCAGCTCAACAGGGAGGACACGCAATGAGCAGTTCTTC CASSSTGRTRNEQFF
TRBJ1-4 . TRBV6-6 . TGTGCCAGCAGTTACGGGCAGAAGGAAAAACTGTTTTTT CASSYGQKEKLFF
TRBJ1-1 few TRBV6-2/TRBV6-3 . TGTGCCAGCAGTTACGATACCCAGGGTAGGAGGATTAACGAAGCTTTCTTT CASSYDTQGRRINEAFF
TRBJ2-7 few TRBV6-2/TRBV6-3 . TGTGCCAGCAGTTACGGGCGGAACTCCTACGAGCAGTACTTC CASSYGRNSYEQYF